The 26 T cell receptor beta chains listed next were all sequenced from one sample in a study of blood T cells in healthy people across ages. Together with a sample-barcoded 5' primer, a J-beta primer mix was included in a second PCR lasting about 7 to 11 cycles. MiXCR, run by TCRdb on the 5' RACE reads, gives a single entry per CDR3 protein. The sample lists hundreds of thousands of distinct CDR3 sequences; around 52% were seen once. The source material was blood. All receptors come from an elderly woman in good health.

The table lists this clonotype with many counts. The chain combines TRBV11-2 with TRBJ2-1; no reliable D call. Trimming shortened V by 2 bases and J by 5 bases, and 13 bases separated the two germline ends. Germline assignment: CDR1 SGHAT and CDR2 FQNNGV. The CDR3 consists of 15 residues. This CDR3 reads CASSLRVALNNEQFF. CDR3 bases: TGTGCCAGCAGCTTACGAGTTGCCCTAAACAATGAGCAGTTCTTC.

The rearrangement uses TRBV4-3 and TRBJ2-6; D is possibly TRBD2 (6 bases). The V and J ends lost 0 bases and 0 bases respectively, with 15 bases between them. Germline CDR1 reads LGHNA; CDR2 reads YSLEER. The CDR3 consists of 19 residues. The chain's CDR3 is CASSQESGRTFSGANVLTF. The CDR3 region has the DNA TGCGCCAGCAGCCAAGAGAGCGGGCGCACCTTCTCTGGGGCCAACGTCCTGACTTTC.

The genes are TRBV5-1 and TRBJ2-2; tentative D call: TRBD1 (5 bases). There are 14 residues in the CDR3. The germline CDR1 and CDR2 sequences are SGHRS and YFSETQ. With 1 base removed from V and 6 bases from J, the gap between germline ends came to 10 bases. CDR3 region: CASSLIQGAGELFF. CDR3 nucleotide sequence: TGCGCCAGCAGCTTGATTCAAGGGGCCGGGGAGCTGTTTTTT.

Comment on this clonotype: A much larger clone is a single base away; this may be a read error. J is TRBJ2-1 and V is TRBV2; D gene ambiguous. V was shortened by 6 bases and J by 5 bases, with 11 bases between the two germline ends. CDR3 size: 13 residues. In germline, CDR1 is SNHLY, CDR2 FYNNEI. CDR3 amino acids: CASSVGLNNEQFF. In DNA, the CDR3 is TGTGCCAGCAGCGTAGGCCTCAACAATGAGCAGTTCTTC.

The chain links TRBV7-9 to TRBJ2-5, with 7 bases aligning to TRBD2. The J segment lost 11 bases and the V segment lost 3 bases, leaving 15 bases of the junction unmatched. The CDR3 spans 15 residues. Germline lookup yields CDR1 SEHNR and CDR2 FQNEAQ (reference sequence). This CDR3 is CASSLGGGEKNEQYF. CDR3 sequence (DNA): TGTGCCAGCAGCTTGGGGGGGGGAGAAAAGAATGAGCAGTACTTC.

This clonotype was recorded a few times. This chain connects TRBV5-1 to TRBJ2-1; D unresolved. Germline CDR1 and CDR2: SGHRS and YFSETQ. Trimming took 2 bases from V and 3 from J, leaving 15 bases between them. The CDR3 consists of 16 residues. Here the CDR3 reads CASSLYTSTHYNEQFF. CDR3 nucleotide sequence: TGCGCCAGCAGCTTATACACCTCCACTCACTACAATGAGCAGTTCTTC.

The sample holds a few counts of this clonotype. This rearrangement joins TRBV7-9 to TRBJ1-4; D not certain. The CDR3 runs 14 residues. The germline CDR1 and CDR2 sequences are SEHNR and FQNEAQ (reference sequence). Trimming stripped 3 bases from V and 6 bases from J, with 11 bases between. The CDR3 protein is CASSFGQTYEKLFF. For the CDR3, the DNA is TGTGCCAGCAGCTTTGGTCAGACCTATGAAAAACTGTTTTTT.

This chain links TRBV27 with TRBJ1-6; a weak D match, TRBD1 (5 bases). From germline, CDR1 is MNHEY and CDR2 SMNVEV (reference sequence). The CDR3 covers 14 residues. V lost 6 bases and J 3 bases, leaving 9 bases between the germline ends. CDR3 DNA: TGTGCCAGCAGGTGGGACGGCTATAATTCACCCCTCCACTTT. Protein: CASRWDGYNSPLHF.

This chain uses TRBV30 with TRBJ2-2; D might be TRBD1 (6 bases). This CDR3 is built from 14 residues. Per the germline V gene, CDR1 is GTSNPN and CDR2 is SVGIG (reference sequence). V shed 3 bases and J shed 5 bases, with 13 bases lying between them. As DNA, the CDR3 is TGTGCCTGGAGCTGGACAGCTCGGACCGGGGAGCTGTTTTTT. Residues: CAWSWTARTGELFF.

In its sample, this clonotype was seen a few times. V usage is TRBV6-2 or TRBV6-3 and J usage is TRBJ2-3; D unclear. Germline assignment: CDR1 MNHEY and CDR2 SVGEGT. Deletions cut 4 bases from V and 2 bases from J, with 7 bases between. The CDR3 loop spans 13 amino acids. The CDR3 loop is CASSSQNTDTQYF. CDR3 sequence (DNA): TGTGCCAGCAGTTCCCAAAACACAGATACGCAGTATTTT.

This clonotype has at least ten counts. This may be a read error: a much more frequent sequence differs by one nucleotide. The chain carries TRBV5-1 and TRBJ2-5, with a weak D call TRBD2 (5 bases). The V end lost 0 bases, the J end lost 11 bases, and 26 bases lay between the germline ends. The CDR3 is 17 amino acids. Germline V gene lookup returns CDR1 SGHRS and CDR2 YFSETQ. The CDR3: CASSLGSLAMTMGEQYF. The CDR3 region has the DNA TGCGCCAGCAGCTTGGGATCCCTAGCCATGACGATGGGTGAGCAGTACTTC.

The chain recombines TRBV12-3 or TRBV12-4 with TRBJ2-2, with D maybe TRBD2 (5 bases). The V end lost 1 base, the J end lost 6 bases, and 12 bases lay between the germline ends. The CDR3 totals 15 residues. The CDR3 DNA sequence: TGTGCCAGCAGTTTAGGGCTAGCCGCCGCCGGGGAGCTGTTTTTT. It translates to CASSLGLAAAGELFF.

As to this clonotype: A much larger clone differs from this one at a single base, so this may be a read error. This chain links TRBV5-1 with TRBJ2-5; maybe TRBD1 (6 bases). Germline V lookup: CDR1 SGHRS, CDR2 YFSETQ. The CDR3 has 14 amino acids. CDR3 sequence (DNA): TGCGCCACCAGCGTCCGGGACAACGACAATGAGCAGTACTTC. It encodes CATSVRDNDNEQYF.

In this sample, this clonotype turned up many times. CDR3 bases: TGCAGTGCTAGTGTAACCGGGACTAATCAGCCCCAGCATTTT. It codes for CSASVTGTNQPQHF. V usage is TRBV20-1 and J usage is TRBJ1-5; D possibly corresponds to TRBD1 (5 bases). Germline CDR1 reads DFQATT; CDR2 reads SNEGSKA (reference sequence). CDR3 length equals 14 residues. V lost 3 bases and J 4 bases, leaving 13 bases between the germline ends.

J is TRBJ2-1 and V is TRBV7-2; no clear D gene. The germline gives CDR1 SGHTA, CDR2 FQGNSA. CDR3 length: 14 residues. Trimming removed 8 bases from V and 4 bases from J, with 15 bases in between. The CDR3 loop is CASLPAGVYNEQFF. The CDR3 DNA reads as TGTGCCAGCCTGCCGGCCGGTGTTTACAATGAGCAGTTCTTC.

In this sample, this clonotype turned up many times. CDR3 residues: CSARGTDDEKLFF. CDR3 bases: TGCAGTGCTAGGGGGACAGATGATGAAAAACTGTTTTTT. The V call is TRBV20-1, the J call TRBJ1-4, with TRBD1 matching over 7 bases. V lost 3 bases to trimming and J lost 6 bases; unmatched junction nucleotides: 4. Germline V CDR1 and CDR2: DFQATT, SNEGSKA (reference sequence). The CDR3 has 13 amino acids.

This clonotype was found once. V and J are TRBV6-5 and TRBJ2-7; D call uncertain. Germline CDR1 is MNHEY and CDR2 is SVGAGI. This CDR3 has 11 residues. Trimming stripped 10 bases from V and 6 bases from J, with 13 bases between. The CDR3 DNA reads TGTGCCACCTCACGAGTGGGCGAGCAGTACTTC. Its protein is CATSRVGEQYF.

The chain joins TRBV18 to TRBJ2-4, with D possibly called TRBD1 or TRBD2 (6 bases each). The J call may not be correct, given that the DNA end is closer to TRBJ2-7. CDR3 length: 14 amino acids. Germline V gene lookup returns CDR1 KGHSH and CDR2 LQKENI. The CDR3 here is CASSPSLGGGEQYF. CDR3 DNA sequence: TGTGCCAGCTCACCAAGTCTCGGGGGCGGCGAGCAGTACTTC.

As to this clonotype: Since a much larger clone is just one base distant, this may be a read error. Written as DNA, the CDR3 is TGCAGCGTTGACCCGACTAGCGGGAGTAGTGAGCAGTACTTC. Its protein is CSVDPTSGSSEQYF. V is TRBV29-1 and J is TRBJ2-7, with 12 bases that match TRBD2. V gave up 3 bases and J gave up 7 bases; unmatched junction bases: 7. The germline V gene has CDR1 SQVTM and CDR2 ANQGSEA. CDR3 size: 14 residues.

J is TRBJ1-5 and V is TRBV20-1; no reliable D call. CDR3 length: 14 amino acids. CDR1 is DFQATT and CDR2 is SNEGSKA in the germline V gene (reference sequence). V gave up 0 bases and J gave up 7 bases, with 13 bases separating them. Here the CDR3 DNA reads TGCAGTGCTAGAGAGCCACGAGGGTGGCAGCCCCAGCATTTT. This codes for CSAREPRGWQPQHF.

This clonotype was observed a single time. The V and J genes are TRBV20-1 and TRBJ2-1; D is uncertain. The CDR3 consists of 14 residues. V lost 5 bases and J 0 bases, leaving 11 bases between the germline ends. CDR1 and CDR2 (germline): DFQATT, SNEGSKA (reference sequence). The CDR3 nucleotides read TGCAGTGCTGTACTCCTGAGCTCCTACAATGAGCAGTTCTTC. Translation gives CSAVLLSSYNEQFF.

Notes on this clonotype: An end of the junction differs from the germline gene, which may be a read error. The chain couples TRBV5-1 to TRBJ2-3, with TRBD2 matching 10 bases. The germline CDR1 and CDR2 sequences are SGHRS and YFSETQ. CDR3 length equals 14 residues. In DNA form, the CDR3 reads TGCGCCAGCAATAGCGGGGGGAACACAGGTACGCAGTATTTT. Protein: CASNSGGNTGTQYF.

This clonotype was counted many times. This rearrangement joins TRBV11-1 to TRBJ2-4, with D possibly being TRBD1 (6 bases). The germline V gene has CDR1 SGHAT and CDR2 FQDESV (reference sequence). This CDR3 has 14 residues. V lost 5 bases to trimming and J lost 0 bases, with 8 bases between them. The CDR3 DNA reads TGTGCCAGCAGCCAGACAGGAGCCAAAAACATTCAGTACTTC. This translates into CASSQTGAKNIQYF.

The chain recombines TRBV2 with TRBJ1-5; D gene uncertain. The CDR3 has 13 amino acids. Germline lookup yields CDR1 SNHLY and CDR2 FYNNEI. The ends were cut back, 3 bases at V and 7 bases at J, with 10 bases in the middle. The CDR3 loop is CASSEGRKQPQHF. The CDR3 coding sequence is TGTGCCAGCAGTGAGGGCCGGAAGCAGCCCCAGCATTTT.

J is TRBJ2-3 and V is TRBV12-3 or TRBV12-4; 12 bases are a match to TRBD2. The CDR3 has 15 amino acids. Trimming at V came to 6 bases and at J to 7 bases, leaving 8 bases not matched to a gene. The CDR3 sequence is CASSLLAGGVNTQYF. CDR3 DNA: TGTGCCAGCAGCCTACTAGCGGGAGGTGTGAATACGCAGTATTTT.

This clonotype appeared a single time. The chain uses TRBV3-1 and TRBJ2-7, with 8 nucleotides matching TRBD2. The last part of the DNA fits TRBJ2-5 better; the J call may be wrong. This CDR3 has 15 residues. CDR1 is LGHDT and CDR2 is YNNKEL in the germline V gene (reference sequence). CDR3 DNA sequence: TGTGCCAGCAGCCAAGCCAGCGGGAGCCTTGAGACCCAGTACTTC. This sequence encodes CASSQASGSLETQYF.